Sequencing of this T cell receptor beta chain was carried out in a study of T-cell reconstitution after alpha-beta-depleted transplantation in children. V was pared by 3 bases and J by 9 bases, with 12 bases between. The CDR3 loop spans 12 amino acids. Germline CDR1 is DFQATT and CDR2 is SNEGSKA (reference sequence). Overall study findings and caveats: The high TCRbeta diversity at day 60 in some patients came from surviving recipient T cells and thymic progenitors. Expanded graft clones numbering several hundred reportedly gave rise to alpha-beta T cells about two months after transplant. A year had passed since transplant, and T-cell counts and diversity by then came mostly from newly produced T cells.

This clonotype was seen a few times. Its matching antigen is unknown. Unique molecular identifiers were used in preparing the TCRbeta library. TCRdb used MiXCR to reprocess the PCR reads, holding one entry per CDR3 protein. The table records some 200,000 distinct CDR3 sequences, approximately 8.4% of them present only once. Specimen: PBMCs, mostly from graft donor cells, collected 360 days after TCRalphabeta/CD19-depleted stem cell transplant. This clonotype was obtained from a male patient aged 2-9 years who had a stem cell transplant for acute myeloid leukemia, so the T cells may come from the graft donor. V and J are TRBV20-1 and TRBJ1-5; D not resolved. As DNA, the CDR3 is TGCAGTGCTAGGACGGGAGGGCGGCCCCAGCATTTT. It is translated as CSARTGGRPQHF.